This T cell receptor beta chain was observed in a study of T cell changes during pregnancy in multiple sclerosis. TCRdb's copy holds only in-frame clones and misses some; the assay was immunoSEQ multiplex PCR. The data show about 43,000 clones, around 90% seen once. CDR1 and CDR2 (germline): MDHEN, SYDVKM. CDR3 length: 13 residues. V lost 7 bases and J 3 bases, leaving 13 bases between the germline ends. The TCR comes from a female donor with multiple sclerosis, enrolled in a pregnancy study. The sample taken for sequencing was PBMCs (not recorded whether the cells were cultured). V gene TRBV28 combines with J gene TRBJ2-7, with D uncertain. The CDR3 DNA follows: TGTGCCAGCACCTCGCCCACTGGCTACGAGCAGTACTTC. Translated, it gives CASTSPTGYEQYF. Drawing the rest from reference TRBV28 and TRBJ2-7, the complete variable domain is DVKVTQSSRYLVKRTGEKVFLECVQDMDHENMFWYRQDPGLGLRLIYFSYDVKMKEKGDIPEGYSVSREKKERFSLILESASTNQTSMYLCASTSPTGYEQYFGPGTRLTVT.